The next 19 T cell receptor beta chains were all read from a single sample in a study of T cell responses to AZD1222 COVID-19 vaccine. Sequencing was performed with immunoSEQ multiplex PCR; in TCRdb, only in-frame clones are kept and a portion is missing. The sample includes 150,000 to 180,000 clones, 90% to 95% of them seen just once. This sample comprised peripheral blood, obtained 28 days after the second AZD1222 dose. These receptors were taken from an adult who received the AZD1222 COVID-19 vaccine.

The count of this clone is one. The chain recombines TRBV19 with TRBJ2-3; no firm D call. The germline CDR1 and CDR2 sequences are LNHDA and SQIVND (reference sequence). This CDR3 spans 14 amino acids. Trimming took off 5 bases at V and 0 bases at J, with 9 bases between the two ends. The CDR3 bases are TGTGCCAGTAGTCTTGGTTGGAGCACAGATACGCAGTATTTT. It translates to CASSLGWSTDTQYF.

J is TRBJ2-1 and V is TRBV6-4; 7 bases map to TRBD1. Germline V gives CDR1 MRHNA, CDR2 SNTAGT. After removal of 5 bases from V and 0 bases from J, the junction contained 1 base not matched to a gene. The length of the CDR3 is 14 residues. CDR3 nucleotides: TGTGCCAGCAGTAGACAGGGCTCCTACAATGAGCAGTTCTTC. Protein: CASSRQGSYNEQFF.

In DNA form, the CDR3 reads TGTGCCAGCAAGGGAGCGGGGGGGATTTGGGAGACCCAGTACTTC. It translates to CASKGAGGIWETQYF. The chain joins TRBV6-5 to TRBJ2-5; TRBD2 matches at 10 bases. The CDR3 is 15 amino acids. Trimming at V came to 7 bases and at J to 5 bases, leaving 10 bases not matched to a gene. Germline V gene data show CDR1 as MNHEY and CDR2 as SVGAGI.

The chain carries TRBV18 and TRBJ2-5, with a possible D match to TRBD2 (6 bases). The CDR3 extends over 16 amino acids. The V end lost 3 bases, the J end lost 0 bases, and 14 bases lay between the germline ends. Germline CDR1 reads KGHSH; CDR2 reads LQKENI. The CDR3 region is CASSPGGIWYQETQYF. In nucleotides, the CDR3 is TGTGCCAGCTCACCCGGAGGGATTTGGTACCAAGAGACCCAGTACTTC.

The V gene is TRBV3-1 (or the pseudogene TRBV3-2), the J gene TRBJ1-4; the D is unclear. V was shortened by 4 bases and J by 8 bases, with 20 bases between the two germline ends. Germline lookup yields CDR1 LGHDT and CDR2 YNNKEL (reference sequence). The CDR3 has 16 residues. This CDR3 is CASSPEEAIDWEKLFF. The CDR3 DNA sequence: TGTGCCAGCAGCCCCGAGGAGGCTATCGACTGGGAAAAACTGTTTTTT.

The CDR3 DNA reads as TGTGCCAGCAGTGGGACCTCTCGAGGTGAAGCTTTCTTT. Protein: CASSGTSRGEAFF. The genes are TRBV28 and TRBJ1-1; TRBD1 might be the D (5 bases). V was clipped by 5 bases and J by 7 bases, with 14 bases between them. The length of the CDR3 is 13 residues. The germline V gene encodes CDR1 MDHEN and CDR2 SYDVKM.

This clone appeared a single time. The CDR3 spells CASSGGFGANVLTF. DNA for the CDR3: TGTGCCAGCAGTGGGGGTTTTGGGGCCAACGTCCTGACTTTC. The V call is TRBV2, the J call TRBJ2-6; no clear D gene. The germline V and J ends were trimmed by 4 bases and 3 bases, with 7 bases remaining between them. CDR1 and CDR2 (germline): SNHLY, FYNNEI. The CDR3 runs 14 residues.

This clone was counted only a few times. The CDR3 loop is CASNNGGVWGVNSPLHF. The CDR3 DNA reads TGTGCCAGCAACAATGGGGGGGTCTGGGGGGTTAATTCACCCCTCCACTTT. The chain joins TRBV27 to TRBJ1-6; perhaps TRBD1 as D (5 bases). Deletions cut 7 bases from V and 6 bases from J, with 22 bases between. Germline CDR1 and CDR2: MNHEY and SMNVEV (reference sequence). This CDR3 comprises 17 residues.

The chain has TRBV7-7 and TRBJ1-5; tentative D call: TRBD1 (6 bases). There are 16 residues in the CDR3. The germline V and J ends were trimmed by 1 base and 6 bases, with 16 bases remaining between them. Germline CDR1 is SSHAT and CDR2 is FNYEAQ (reference sequence). The CDR3 loop reads CASSLDAGGAGQPQHF. The CDR3 DNA reads TGTGCCAGCAGCTTAGATGCGGGGGGCGCGGGTCAGCCCCAGCATTTT.

This chain uses TRBV6-5 with TRBJ1-1; D may be TRBD1 (6 bases). Trimming cost V 3 bases and J 4 bases, with 18 bases left between them. The V gene's germline CDR1 is MNHEY and CDR2 SVGAGI. The CDR3 loop spans 16 amino acids. CDR3 nucleotides: TGTGCCAGCAGTTATGGGTCTGGGGGGCAGGGCACTGAAGCTTTCTTT. It is translated as CASSYGSGGQGTEAFF.

This chain joins TRBV19 and TRBJ2-4, with TRBD2 matching 10 bases. The length of the CDR3 is 16 residues. Trimming at V came to 9 bases and at J to 4 bases, leaving 12 bases not matched to a gene. CDR1 and CDR2 from the germline V gene are LNHDA and SQIVND (reference sequence). Written as DNA, the CDR3 is TGTGCCAGCGCAAACGGACTAGCGGATACTAAAAACATTCAGTACTTC. Translated: CASANGLADTKNIQYF.

The table lists this clone with a few counts. The chain couples TRBV6-5 to TRBJ1-3; perhaps TRBD1 as D (6 bases). V was pared by 2 bases and J by 4 bases, with 12 bases between. The CDR3 runs 15 residues. Germline CDR1 and CDR2: MNHEY and SVGAGI. CDR3 nucleotides: TGTGCCAGCAGTTACACGACAGGTCCGGGAAACACCATATATTTT. Translation: CASSYTTGPGNTIYF.

This chain joins TRBV19 and TRBJ2-2, with TRBD1 matching 10 bases. V lost 4 bases, J lost 0 bases, and 2 bases stayed unmatched. CDR1 is LNHDA and CDR2 is SQIVND in the germline V gene (reference sequence). The CDR3 length is 16 residues. Here the CDR3 DNA reads TGTGCCAGTAGTAGGACAGGGGGTCCGAACACCGGGGAGCTGTTTTTT. As protein: CASSRTGGPNTGELFF.

The chain has TRBV19 and TRBJ1-5; TRBD1 matches 9 bases. V shed 5 bases, J shed 15 bases, and the junction held 11 bases outside the gene matches. The CDR3 sequence is 13 residues long. The germline V gene has CDR1 LNHDA and CDR2 SQIVND (reference sequence). CDR3 amino acids: CASSSRDRAGRHF. CDR3 in DNA: TGTGCCAGTAGTTCCCGGGACAGGGCGGGAAGGCATTTT.

The genes are TRBV3-1 (or the pseudogene TRBV3-2) and TRBJ1-5; D gene ambiguous. CDR1 LGHDT and CDR2 YNNKEL come from the germline V gene (reference sequence). Between the trimmed V and J ends, which lost 1 base and 4 bases, there was a span of 2 bases. The CDR3 runs 12 residues. Here the CDR3 reads CASSQGNQPQHF. In nucleotides, the CDR3 is TGTGCCAGCAGCCAAGGGAATCAGCCCCAGCATTTT.

The rearrangement uses TRBV9 and TRBJ2-3, with D possibly being TRBD1 or TRBD2 (5 bases each). V was trimmed by 3 bases and J by 4 bases, leaving 12 bases between them. Germline CDR1 reads SGDLS; CDR2 reads YYNGEE. This CDR3 has 14 amino acids. The CDR3 reads CASSEGGGADTQYF. The CDR3 bases are TGTGCCAGCAGCGAAGGTGGGGGAGCAGATACGCAGTATTTT.

The chain combines TRBV6-1 with TRBJ1-5, with D hard to call. The CDR3 runs 15 residues. Between the trimmed V and J ends, which lost 1 base and 3 bases, there was a span of 10 bases. Germline V gene lookup returns CDR1 MNHNS and CDR2 SASEGT. This CDR3 is CASSEDFSHNQPQHF. CDR3 bases: TGTGCCAGCAGTGAAGATTTCAGCCACAATCAGCCCCAGCATTTT.

The chain combines TRBV19 with TRBJ2-1, with 7 nucleotides matching TRBD2. J was trimmed by 1 base and V by 7 bases; bases with no gene match: 7. Germline V gene data show CDR1 as LNHDA and CDR2 as SQIVND (reference sequence). This CDR3 contains 15 residues. The CDR3 bases are TGTGCCAGTACCATGGGGGGGGGTTCCTACAATGAGCAGTTCTTC. This gives the protein CASTMGGGSYNEQFF.

The chain has TRBV19 and TRBJ2-1; TRBD1 is a possible D gene (5 bases). V lost 2 bases, J lost 4 bases, and 12 bases lay in between. The CDR3 has 15 residues. Germline-derived CDR1 and CDR2 are LNHDA and SQIVND (reference sequence). For the CDR3, the DNA is TGTGCCAGTAGTATAAACCAGGGTACGTACAATGAGCAGTTCTTC. Translation gives CASSINQGTYNEQFF. Drawing the rest from reference TRBV19 and TRBJ2-1, the complete variable domain is DGGITQSPKYLFRKEGQNVTLSCEQNLNHDAMYWYRQDPGQGLRLIYYSQIVNDFQKGDIAEGYSVSREKKESFPLTVTSAQKNPTAFYLCASSINQGTYNEQFFGPGTRLTVL.